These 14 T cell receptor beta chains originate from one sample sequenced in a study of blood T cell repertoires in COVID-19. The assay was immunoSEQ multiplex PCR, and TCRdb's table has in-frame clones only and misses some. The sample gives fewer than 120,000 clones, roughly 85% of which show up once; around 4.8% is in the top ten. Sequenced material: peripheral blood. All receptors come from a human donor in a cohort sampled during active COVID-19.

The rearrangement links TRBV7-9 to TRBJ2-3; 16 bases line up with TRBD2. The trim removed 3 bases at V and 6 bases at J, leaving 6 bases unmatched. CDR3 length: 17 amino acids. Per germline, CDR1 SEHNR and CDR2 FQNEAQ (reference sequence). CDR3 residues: CASSFAGTSGGVDTQYF. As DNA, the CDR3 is TGTGCCAGCAGCTTTGCCGGGACTAGCGGGGGGGTCGATACGCAGTATTTT.

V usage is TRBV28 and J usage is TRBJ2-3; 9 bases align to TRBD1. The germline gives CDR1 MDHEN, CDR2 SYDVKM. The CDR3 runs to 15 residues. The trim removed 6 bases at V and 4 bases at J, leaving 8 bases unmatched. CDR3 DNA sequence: TGTGCCAGCAGCTCTGACAGGGGGGCCGCAGATACGCAGTATTTT. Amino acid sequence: CASSSDRGAADTQYF.

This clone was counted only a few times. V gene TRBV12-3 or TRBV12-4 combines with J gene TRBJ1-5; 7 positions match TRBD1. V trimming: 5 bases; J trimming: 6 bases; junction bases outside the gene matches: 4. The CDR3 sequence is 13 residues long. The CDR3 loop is CASSVQGVQPQHF. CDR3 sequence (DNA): TGTGCCAGCAGTGTCCAGGGGGTTCAGCCCCAGCATTTT.

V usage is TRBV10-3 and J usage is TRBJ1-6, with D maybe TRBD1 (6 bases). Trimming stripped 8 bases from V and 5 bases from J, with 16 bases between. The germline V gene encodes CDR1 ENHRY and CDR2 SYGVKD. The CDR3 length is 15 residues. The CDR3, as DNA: TGTGCCATCCGGGGGGGGCAGGTAAATAATTCACCCCTCCACTTT. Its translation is CAIRGGQVNNSPLHF.

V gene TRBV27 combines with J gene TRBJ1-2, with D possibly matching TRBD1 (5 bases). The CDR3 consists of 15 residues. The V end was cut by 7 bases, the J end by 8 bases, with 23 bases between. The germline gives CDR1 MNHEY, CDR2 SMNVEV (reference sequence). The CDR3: CASTTLMGGDYGYTF. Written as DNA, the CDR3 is TGTGCCAGCACGACCCTTATGGGGGGTGATTACGGCTACACCTTC.

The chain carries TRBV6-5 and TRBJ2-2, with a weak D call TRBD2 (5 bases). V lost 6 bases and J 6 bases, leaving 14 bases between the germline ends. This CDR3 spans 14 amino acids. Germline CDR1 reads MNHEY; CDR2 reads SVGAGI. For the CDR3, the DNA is TGTGCCAGCAGATATCTGGAGGTCCCCGGGGAGCTGTTTTTT. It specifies CASRYLEVPGELFF.

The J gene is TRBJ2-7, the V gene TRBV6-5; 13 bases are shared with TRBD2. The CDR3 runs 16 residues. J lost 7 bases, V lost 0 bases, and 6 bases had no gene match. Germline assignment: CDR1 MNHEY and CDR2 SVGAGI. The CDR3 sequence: CASSYSTGLAGREQYF. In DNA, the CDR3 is TGTGCCAGCAGTTACTCCACGGGACTAGCGGGAAGGGAGCAGTACTTC.

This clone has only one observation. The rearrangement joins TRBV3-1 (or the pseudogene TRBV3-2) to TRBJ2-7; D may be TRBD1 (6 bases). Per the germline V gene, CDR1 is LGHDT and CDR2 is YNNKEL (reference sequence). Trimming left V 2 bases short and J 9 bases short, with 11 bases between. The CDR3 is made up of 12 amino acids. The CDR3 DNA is TGTGCCAGCAGCCAAAAACAGGGTTGGCAGTACTTC. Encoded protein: CASSQKQGWQYF.

The CDR3 bases are TGCAGCGTTGAGTGGCAGAGCACAGATACGCAGTATTTT. It is translated as CSVEWQSTDTQYF. V is TRBV29-1 and J is TRBJ2-3; no clear D gene. This CDR3 contains 13 residues. Germline-derived CDR1 and CDR2 are SQVTM and ANQGSEA. The V gene lost 3 bases and the J gene lost 0 bases, with 7 bases spanning the gap.

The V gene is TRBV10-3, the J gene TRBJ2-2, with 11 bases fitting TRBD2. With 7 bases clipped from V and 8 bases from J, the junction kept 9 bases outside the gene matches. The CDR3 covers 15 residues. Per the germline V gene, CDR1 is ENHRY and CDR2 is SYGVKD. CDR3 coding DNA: TGTGCCATCACCCCGACTAGCGGGGAGCGTGGGGAGCTGTTTTTT. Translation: CAITPTSGERGELFF.

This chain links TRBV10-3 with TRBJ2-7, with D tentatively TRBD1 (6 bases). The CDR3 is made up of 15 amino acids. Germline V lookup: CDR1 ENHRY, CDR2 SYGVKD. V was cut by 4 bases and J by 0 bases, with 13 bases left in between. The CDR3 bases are TGTGCCATCAGTGCCTTGACAGGTTCCTCCTACGAGCAGTACTTC. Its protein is CAISALTGSSYEQYF.

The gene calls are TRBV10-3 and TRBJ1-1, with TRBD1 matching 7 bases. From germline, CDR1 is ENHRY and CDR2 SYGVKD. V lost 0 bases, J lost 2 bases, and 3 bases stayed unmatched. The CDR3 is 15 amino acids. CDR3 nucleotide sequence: TGTGCCATCAGTGAGTCAACAGGGGTCAACACTGAAGCTTTCTTT. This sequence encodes CAISESTGVNTEAFF.

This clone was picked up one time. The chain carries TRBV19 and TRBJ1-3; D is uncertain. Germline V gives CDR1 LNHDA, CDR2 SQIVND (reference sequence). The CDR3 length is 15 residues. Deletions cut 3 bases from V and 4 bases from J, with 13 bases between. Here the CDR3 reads CASSIAGRSGNTIYF. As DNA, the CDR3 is TGTGCCAGTAGTATTGCGGGTCGATCCGGAAACACCATATATTTT.

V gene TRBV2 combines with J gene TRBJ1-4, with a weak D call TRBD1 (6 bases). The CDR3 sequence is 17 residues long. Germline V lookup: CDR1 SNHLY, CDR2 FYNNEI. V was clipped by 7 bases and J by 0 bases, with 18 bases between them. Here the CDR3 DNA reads TGTGCCAGCACGGGTTTCGGGGGGCTTTCAACTAATGAAAAACTGTTTTTT. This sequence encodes CASTGFGGLSTNEKLFF.